These T cell receptor beta chains were read from a single sample in a study of blood T cell repertoires in COVID-19. The protocol was immunoSEQ multiplex PCR, while the TCRdb copy is restricted to in-frame clones and leaves out a portion. The table records hundreds of thousands of clones, under 90% of them present only once. Source material: PBMCs or T cells enriched from blood (not recorded which). The receptors come from a woman aged 40 to 49 who had been exposed to COVID-19. The CDR3 runs from the conserved cysteine through the conserved F or W. Fields, in order: CDR3 length, D gene, V gene, J gene, CDR3 protein. A D gene is named only where the DNA matches it firmly.

14	NA	TRBV6-5	TRBJ1-6	CASSLVRDNSPLHF
17	TRBD2	TRBV7-3	TRBJ2-5	CASSLQALAGGQETQYF
14	TRBD1	TRBV4-1	TRBJ1-4	CASSHRGADEKLFF
15	NA	TRBV24-1	TRBJ2-3	CATSGGWGPPDTQYF
13	TRBD1	TRBV30	TRBJ1-2	CAWSAGTERGYTF
14	NA	TRBV7-9	TRBJ2-7	CASSLQGGSYEQYF
16	NA	TRBV6-5	TRBJ1-3	CASSYSHRVAGNTIYF
12	NA	TRBV19	TRBJ1-1	CASMGGRTEAFF
16	TRBD2	TRBV6-1	TRBJ2-1	CASSEEAGGSYNEQFF
16	TRBD1	TRBV28	TRBJ1-5	CASTTKGQVVNQPQHF
15	NA	TRBV19	TRBJ2-2	CASSISGWNTGELFF
13	NA	TRBV2	TRBJ2-7	CASSEPLSYEQYF
14	NA	TRBV18	TRBJ2-3	CASSPLASVDTQYF
16	NA	TRBV25-1	TRBJ1-1	CASSGQNSKSNTEAFF
16	TRBD2	TRBV6-4	TRBJ2-3	CASRLAGGSGTDTQYF